This T cell receptor beta chain came from a study of OX40 agonist ivuxolimab in advanced cancers. About the research overall: Participants, 65% to 85% male, averaged about 56 years of age, ranging from roughly 23 to 90.

This table comes from immunoSEQ multiplex PCR, and its TCRdb copy is limited to in-frame clones, with some not included. The sample has around 70,000 clones, around 80% seen once. Overall study results and limits: At doses 0.1 to 3.0 mg/kg, CD4+ and CD8+ clones expanded.

This clone is a singleton in its sample. What it binds is unknown. Germline-derived CDR1 and CDR2 are MNHEY and SMNVEV (reference sequence). V lost 5 bases to trimming and J lost 4 bases, with 9 bases between them. The CDR3 has 14 amino acids. The chain is built from TRBV27 and TRBJ2-6; D possibly corresponds to TRBD2 (6 bases). The sequencing used CD4+ or CD8+ T cells sorted from blood, collected in a trial of the OX40 agonist ivuxolimab. The receptor's source is an adult with an advanced solid tumor such as melanoma, head and neck, liver or kidney cancer. The CDR3 loop is CASSGGNGANVLTF. DNA for the CDR3: TGTGCCAGCAGTGGCGGGAACGGGGCCAACGTCCTGACTTTC.